The TCR beta chain under discussion was sequenced for a study of tumor-infiltrating lymphocytes in primary liver carcinoma. From 500 ng of total RNA, TCR beta-specific cDNA was reverse-transcribed using a constant-region primer. ARM-PCR was slightly modified, and three nested multiplex PCR rounds with it gave rise to the TCR beta libraries. Forward primers for TRBV1-TRBV30 and a C-beta reverse primer served the first two PCR rounds, at roughly 10 cycles each. TCRdb itself ran the multiplex PCR reads through MiXCR, one entry per CDR3 protein. The table lists about 48,000 distinct CDR3 sequences, around 79% of them singletons. This clonotype was picked up many times. RNA and DNA were co-extracted from about 19-30 mg of unsorted bulk tissue. The germline V and J ends were trimmed by 5 bases and 2 bases, with 17 bases remaining between them. The germline V gene has CDR1 SGHAT and CDR2 FQNNGV. There are 16 residues in the CDR3.

This rearrangement joins TRBV11-2 to TRBJ2-3, with D maybe TRBD1 (6 bases). The sample consisted of liver tumor tissue from sampling region 3. Subset given: tumor region T3, left-lateral pole. The sequence derives from a man between 40 and 49 years old with primary liver carcinoma and hepatitis B virus infection. In DNA, the CDR3 is TGTGCCAGCAGCAGAAGAGGTACAGGGAACACAGATACGCAGTATTTT. Translated, it gives CASSRRGTGNTDTQYF.